What follows are 17 T cell receptor beta chains derived from one specimen sequenced in a study of graft-versus-host responses after intestinal transplantation. These receptors' targets are unknown. The assay was immunoSEQ multiplex PCR, and TCRdb's table has in-frame clones only and misses some. Found here are more than 80,000 clones, 88% of them singletons; the top ten hold roughly 0.3%. The sequencing here drew on unstimulated CD4+ T cells sorted from spleen or lymph node cells, taken before transplant. These receptors all come from a human donor who was the organ donor for an intestinal transplant.

In this sample, this clone turned up once. The chain is built from TRBV7-3 and TRBJ2-4, with TRBD1 as a possible D gene (7 bases). The CDR3 consists of 15 residues. Trimming removed 5 bases from V and 5 bases from J, with 16 bases in between. Germline V lookup: CDR1 SGHTA, CDR2 FQGTGA. The CDR3 protein is CASSPAGGGQNIQYF. CDR3 sequence (DNA): TGTGCCAGCAGCCCCGCAGGGGGAGGCCAAAACATTCAGTACTTC.

The chain recombines TRBV7-3 with TRBJ2-5, with 7 bases aligning to TRBD2. Germline V gene data show CDR1 as SGHTA and CDR2 as FQGTGA. Unmatched junction bases numbered 13, after V lost 5 bases and J lost 4 bases. The CDR3 sequence is 16 residues long. CDR3 in DNA: TGTGCCAGCAGCGAGTACGGGACTCGCGGGGGAGAGACCCAGTACTTC. Its translation: CASSEYGTRGGETQYF.

The chain carries TRBV7-9 and TRBJ2-2; 8 bases fit TRBD2. The CDR3 runs 16 residues. Trimming cost V 5 bases and J 0 bases; bases outside gene matches: 5. Germline V gene lookup returns CDR1 SEHNR and CDR2 FQNEAQ (reference sequence). CDR3 coding DNA: TGTGCCAGCAGCGTTAGCGGGAAGCCGAACACCGGGGAGCTGTTTTTT. As protein: CASSVSGKPNTGELFF.

The CDR3 region has the DNA TGCGCCAGCAGTCTGGGGACAGTCTCCTACGAGCAGTACTTC. It yields the protein CASSLGTVSYEQYF. V usage is TRBV5-1 and J usage is TRBJ2-7, with 7 nucleotides matching TRBD1. Germline CDR1 reads SGHRS; CDR2 reads YFSETQ. Germline trimming cut 5 bases from V and 0 bases from J; bases unmatched to any gene: 5. The CDR3 runs to 14 residues.

This clone was seen a single time. The chain combines TRBV5-6 with TRBJ1-4; D is unclear. Germline V gives CDR1 SGHDT, CDR2 YYEEEE. V was shortened by 4 bases and J by 8 bases, with 6 bases between the two germline ends. This CDR3 has 11 residues. CDR3 nucleotide sequence: TGTGCCAGCAGCGTCACAGAAAAACTGTTTTTT. Amino acid sequence: CASSVTEKLFF.

The gene calls are TRBV6-5 and TRBJ2-1, with 7 bases that match TRBD2. The CDR3 is 13 residues long. Germline loops: CDR1 MNHEY, CDR2 SVGAGI. The V segment lost 8 bases and the J segment 5 bases; nucleotides outside the gene matches: 6. The CDR3 coding sequence is TGTGCCAGCGGGAGGGACCGAAACAATGAGCAGTTCTTC. As protein: CASGRDRNNEQFF.

V gene TRBV2 combines with J gene TRBJ2-7, with 9 bases fitting TRBD2. Germline loops: CDR1 SNHLY, CDR2 FYNNEI. This CDR3 is 14 amino acids long. Losses at the gene ends were 7 bases for V and 5 bases for J; bases not matched to a gene: 9. The CDR3 sequence is CASIAGAFGDEQYF. CDR3 coding DNA: TGTGCCAGCATAGCGGGAGCCTTTGGGGACGAGCAGTACTTC.

This rearrangement joins TRBV4-1 to TRBJ1-5, with 8 bases that match TRBD1. The J segment lost 4 bases and the V segment lost 0 bases, leaving 17 bases of the junction unmatched. This CDR3 is built from 20 residues. CDR1 is MGHRA and CDR2 is YSYEKL in the germline V gene. As DNA, the CDR3 is TGCGCCAGCAGCCAAGATCCGGGAAAAACAGGGGGATTTATGAATCAGCCCCAGCATTTT. Its protein is CASSQDPGKTGGFMNQPQHF.

J is TRBJ1-1 and V is TRBV5-1; D not resolved. CDR1 is SGHRS, CDR2 YFSETQ, per germline. Trimming cost V 6 bases and J 4 bases, with 19 bases left between them. This CDR3 has 15 residues. Here the CDR3 DNA reads TGCGCCAGCACCTCAAACGCTCGGGAGTTCACTGAAGCTTTCTTT. This encodes CASTSNAREFTEAFF.

The table lists this clone with a count of one. The chain combines TRBV5-1 with TRBJ2-4; a weak D match, TRBD2 (7 bases). CDR3 length: 17 residues. Per the germline V gene, CDR1 is SGHRS and CDR2 is YFSETQ. V dropped 0 bases and J dropped 2 bases, with 15 bases sitting between them. Here the CDR3 DNA reads TGCGCCAGCAGCTTGGCCGGGGGGCGCTTATCCAAAAACATTCAGTACTTC. Protein: CASSLAGGRLSKNIQYF.

The J gene is TRBJ2-5, the V gene TRBV29-1; D remains ambiguous. The ends were cut back, 3 bases at V and 1 base at J, with 6 bases in the middle. The CDR3 sequence is 12 residues long. The germline V gene encodes CDR1 SQVTM and CDR2 ANQGSEA. The CDR3 DNA reads as TGCAGCGTTGACTCTAGCCAAGAGACCCAGTACTTC. Translated: CSVDSSQETQYF. Based on the CDR3 plus reference TRBV29-1 and TRBJ2-5, the full variable domain is SAVISQKPSRDICQRGTSLTIQCQVDSQVTMMFWYRQQPGQSLTLIATANQGSEATYESGFVIDKFPISRPNLTFSTLTVSNMSPEDSSIYLCSVDSSQETQYFGPGTRLLVL.

The chain combines TRBV2 with TRBJ2-7; weak D call: TRBD1 (6 bases). Trimming stripped 6 bases from V and 6 bases from J, with 12 bases between. This CDR3 contains 12 residues. Germline V gives CDR1 SNHLY, CDR2 FYNNEI. The CDR3 loop is CASRGLGAEQYF. In nucleotides, the CDR3 is TGTGCCAGCAGAGGGCTGGGGGCCGAGCAGTACTTC. Looking up the rest from reference TRBV2 and TRBJ2-7 gives the full variable domain: EPEVTQTPSHQVTQMGQEVILRCVPISNHLYFYWYRQILGQKVEFLVSFYNNEISEKSEIFDDQFSVERPDGSNFTLKIRSTKLEDSAMYFCASRGLGAEQYFGPGTRLTVT.

The chain is built from TRBV6-5 and TRBJ1-1; D is possibly TRBD1 (5 bases). Germline-derived CDR1 and CDR2 are MNHEY and SVGAGI. V was trimmed by 2 bases and J by 4 bases, leaving 14 bases between them. The CDR3 runs to 15 residues. The CDR3 DNA reads TGTGCCAGCAGTTACAGCTTCGTCCAGGGCACTGAAGCTTTCTTT. Amino acid sequence: CASSYSFVQGTEAFF.

The chain uses TRBV9 and TRBJ1-3; D gene ambiguous. This CDR3 has 16 residues. Germline loops: CDR1 SGDLS, CDR2 YYNGEE. V lost 0 bases and J 0 bases, leaving 10 bases between the germline ends. CDR3 residues: CASSVGAADSGNTIYF. CDR3 bases: TGTGCCAGCAGCGTAGGAGCCGCTGACTCTGGAAACACCATATATTTT.

The table lists this clone with a count of one. The chain is built from TRBV6-4 and TRBJ2-5; no clear D. Per germline, CDR1 MRHNA and CDR2 SNTAGT. V lost 4 bases, J lost 5 bases, and 5 bases lay in between. This CDR3 comprises 11 residues. The CDR3, as DNA: TGTGCCAGCAGTGTGGAGGAGACCCAGTACTTC. It is translated as CASSVEETQYF.

The rearrangement links TRBV18 to TRBJ2-7; 9 nucleotides agree with TRBD2. The trim removed 4 bases at V and 9 bases at J, leaving 10 bases unmatched. CDR1 is KGHSH, CDR2 LQKENI, per germline. The CDR3 totals 14 residues. This CDR3 reads CASSQAGGQSGQYF. The CDR3 DNA reads as TGTGCCAGCTCACAGGCGGGAGGGCAGTCGGGGCAGTACTTC.

There are a few counts of this clone. The chain has TRBV9 and TRBJ1-5, with D tentatively TRBD1 (6 bases). With 3 bases removed from V and 0 bases from J, the gap between germline ends came to 7 bases. CDR3 length equals 14 residues. Germline V CDR1 and CDR2: SGDLS, YYNGEE. CDR3 sequence: CASSAGVSNQPQHF. For the CDR3, the DNA is TGTGCCAGCAGCGCAGGGGTTAGCAATCAGCCCCAGCATTTT.